Detailed here is one T cell receptor beta chain. Its antigen is unidentified. By phenotype, naive CD8+ T cells were CD45RO-CCR7+CD27+CD95-. Germline-derived CDR1 and CDR2 are SNHLY and FYNNEI. The CDR3 has 15 residues. Researchers prepared the TRB cDNA libraries using 5' RACE with UMI labels. TCRdb reprocessed the 5' RACE reads, keeping one entry per CDR3 protein, no DNA. Here the sample table reports some 130,000 distinct CDR3 sequences. This sample is part of a study of CXCR3-negative and CXCR3-positive naive CD8 T cells. Broader study findings: In cryopreserved cells, CXCR3 expression partially decreased, and fresh PBMCs were used in most assays. Memory cells diverged, while naive CXCR3-positive and CXCR3-negative cells had similar TRBV-TRBJ usage.

This rearrangement joins TRBV2 to TRBJ2-7; the TRBD2 assignment by TCRdb is unverifiable without DNA. The TCR comes from a human donor in good health. Some clones in this sample may be carry-over from other donors' samples. The sequencing sample was made of naive CXCR3- CD8+ T cells from blood. The subset here: CD45RO-CCR7+CD27+CD95- naive CD8+ T cells lacking CXCR3 (TNR3-). CDR3 sequence: CASRRDDRGPYEQYF.